This passage covers 23 T cell receptor beta chains from one sample sequenced in a study of T cells in women clearing cervical HPV infection. Clones were sequenced by immunoSEQ multiplex PCR, and TCRdb holds only the in-frame ones, with some missing. The listing records around 40,000 clones. Sequencing was carried out using blood buffy coat. The receptor set was obtained from a woman aged 18-70 years with a cervical HPV16 infection that either progressed to CIN3+ or cleared (not recorded which).

To note about this clone: The CDR3 extends 3 residues past the end of the read, so its final part is completed from the germline J gene. The rearrangement links TRBV20-1 to TRBJ2-7; no firm D call. Trimming removed 1 base from V and 2 bases from J, with 18 bases in between. Per germline, CDR1 DFQATT and CDR2 SNEGSKA (reference sequence). The CDR3 runs 16 residues. The CDR3: CSARGSPSPSPYEQYF. Incomplete CDR3 DNA: TGCAGTGCTAGAGGAAGTCCCAGTCCGTCTCCCTACGAG.

In regard to this clone: The read finishes 3 residues shy of the CDR3 end, and the germline J gene is used to complete it. The V and J genes are TRBV18 and TRBJ2-4, with 7 bases that match TRBD1. Germline CDR1 and CDR2: KGHSH and LQKENI. CDR3 length equals 13 residues. The CDR3 protein is CASSPPTGYGQYF. CDR3 DNA (partial): TGTGCCAGCTCACCACCGACAGGGTATGGT.

With respect to this clone: The sequenced fragment ends 3 residues before the CDR3 boundary, so the rest is inferred from the germline J gene. The chain uses TRBV7-2 and TRBJ2-7; 10 nucleotides match TRBD2. Germline lookup yields CDR1 SGHTA and CDR2 FQGNSA. This CDR3 region has 15 residues. V lost 5 bases to trimming and J lost 6 bases; unmatched junction nucleotides: 10. The DNA read from the CDR3 is TGTGCCAGCAGCCCACAAGCGGGGGGGGGTTTCGAG. Protein sequence: CASSPQAGGGFE. The CDR3 in full is CASSPQAGGGFEQYF.

About this clone itself: Coverage ceases 3 residues before the CDR3 finishes, and the germline J gene fills in the end. The chain recombines TRBV12-5 with TRBJ2-7; the D gene is possibly TRBD1 (6 bases). Germline assignment: CDR1 LGHNT and CDR2 FRNRAP. This CDR3 is built from 13 residues. Trimming took off 8 bases at V and 1 base at J, with 12 bases between the two ends. The CDR3 loop reads CASLGDISYEQYF. The sequenced CDR3 bases are TGTGCTAGTCTGGGGGACATTTCCTACGAG.

In the case of this clone: Read coverage stops 3 residues before the CDR3 terminus; the germline J gene supplies the remainder. The chain links TRBV7-3 to TRBJ2-1, with 7 nucleotides matching TRBD1. CDR1 is SGHTA, CDR2 FQGTGA, per germline. The CDR3 has 15 residues. V shed 1 base, J shed 8 bases, and the junction held 8 bases outside the gene matches. The CDR3 spells CASSLRRGGIDEQFF. The CDR3 DNA, read in part, is TGTGCCAGCAGCTTAAGGAGAGGGGGCATCGATGAG. Filled out from reference TRBV7-3 and TRBJ2-1, the complete variable domain reads GAGVSQTPSNKVTEKGKYVELRCDPISGHTALYWYRQSLGQGPEFLIYFQGTGAADDSGLPNDRFFAVRPEGSVSTLKIQRTERGDSAVYLCASSLRRGGIDEQFFGPGTRLTVL.

A remark on this clone: The read gets to within 3 residues of the CDR3 end, and the germline J gene fills in the rest. The chain couples TRBV3-1 (or the pseudogene TRBV3-2) to TRBJ1-2; D is perhaps TRBD1 (5 bases). The CDR3 loop spans 14 amino acids. Deletions cut 1 base from V and 4 bases from J, with 10 bases between. Per germline, CDR1 LGHDT and CDR2 YNNKEL (reference sequence). This chain's CDR3 is CASSQVDRVYGYTF. The covered CDR3 bases are TGTGCCAGCAGCCAAGTTGACAGAGTCTATGGC.

A note on this clone: The read halts 3 residues ahead of the CDR3 end, with the missing end drawn from the germline J gene. The chain is built from TRBV20-1 and TRBJ1-4, with D unresolved. V was shortened by 1 base and J by 0 bases, with 9 bases between the two germline ends. Per germline, CDR1 DFQATT and CDR2 SNEGSKA (reference sequence). The CDR3 is 15 amino acids. CDR3 loop: CSARAGTTTNEKLFF. The covered CDR3 bases are TGCAGTGCTAGAGCCGGAACTACAACTAATGAAAAA.

For this clone: Other nucleotide sequences from this sample produce the same CDR3. The CDR3 loop is CASSFTGGGGVGYTF. The covered CDR3 bases are TGTGCCAGCAGCTTTACAGGGGGCGGAGGGGTTGGT. The J gene is TRBJ1-2, the V gene TRBV7-2, with 9 bases lining up with TRBD1. The read terminates 3 residues ahead of where the CDR3 ends, so the germline J gene completes it. CDR1 is SGHTA, CDR2 FQGNSA, per germline. CDR3 length: 15 amino acids.

As concerns this clone: The read terminates 3 residues before the CDR3 end, so the remaining end is supplied by the germline J gene. V and J are TRBV6-2 or TRBV6-3 and TRBJ1-2, with 8 bases fitting TRBD1. The V segment lost 4 bases and the J segment 4 bases; nucleotides outside the gene matches: 5. Germline loops: CDR1 MNHEY, CDR2 SVGEGT. The length of the CDR3 is 14 residues. The sequenced part of the CDR3 DNA is TGTGCCAGCAGTTCTCAGGGGGCTATCTATGGC. It specifies CASSSQGAIYG. The CDR3 as a whole reads CASSSQGAIYGYTF.

In the case of this clone: The CDR3 extends 3 residues past the end of the read, so its final part is completed from the germline J gene. The V and J genes are TRBV5-8 and TRBJ2-7; D is unclear. Deletions cut 6 bases from V and 4 bases from J, with 20 bases between. CDR1 and CDR2 (germline): SGHTS, YDEGEE. The CDR3 is 15 amino acids. The CDR3 bases that were read are TGTGCCAGCATCCCGGCCGCGGCAAATTCATACGAG. Its protein product is CASIPAAANSYE. The CDR3 in full is CASIPAAANSYEQYF.

Comment on this clone: The read finishes 3 residues shy of the CDR3 end, and the germline J gene is used to complete it. The chain employs TRBV5-1 and TRBJ1-4; D may be TRBD1 (6 bases). Germline values: CDR1 SGHRS, CDR2 YFSETQ. V lost 3 bases and J lost 0, with 12 bases in between. The length of the CDR3 is 16 residues. CDR3 DNA (partial): TGCGCCAGCAGCTACTCAGGGGCCGCAACTAATGAAAAA. It translates to CASSYSGAATNEK. In full, the CDR3 reads CASSYSGAATNEKLFF.

With regard to this clone: The observed sequence ends 3 residues before the CDR3 terminus, with the missing tail filled in from the germline J gene. The V call is TRBV7-7, the J call TRBJ2-3, with 11 bases identical to TRBD2. The CDR3 runs to 16 residues. The V and J ends lost 0 bases and 1 base, in that order; junction bases with no gene match: 0. CDR1 SSHAT and CDR2 FNYEAQ come from the germline V gene (reference sequence). The CDR3 loop is CASSLALAGGTDTQYF. The covered CDR3 bases are TGTGCCAGCAGCTTAGCACTAGCGGGAGGCACAGATACG.

In regard to this clone: The CDR3 end lies 3 residues beyond the end of the read and is filled in from the germline J gene. The chain joins TRBV7-6 to TRBJ1-5; maybe TRBD1 (5 bases). CDR1 is SGHVS, CDR2 FNYEAQ, per germline. The CDR3 has 15 amino acids. The germline V and J ends were trimmed by 1 base and 3 bases, with 10 bases remaining between them. The covered CDR3 bases are TGTGCCAGCAGCTTAGGCCCAGGGTTCAATCAGCCC. It encodes CASSLGPGFNQP. The full CDR3 reads CASSLGPGFNQPQHF. Looking up the rest from reference TRBV7-6 and TRBJ1-5 gives the full variable domain: GAGVSQSPRYKVTKRGQDVALRCDPISGHVSLYWYRQALGQGPEFLTYFNYEAQQDKSGLPNDRFSAERPEGSISTLTIQRTEQRDSAMYRCASSLGPGFNQPQHFGDGTRLSIL.

Regarding this clone: The read is 3 residues too short to cover the CDR3 end, so that end is filled in from the germline J gene. The chain is built from TRBV19 and TRBJ2-3, with 9 bases matching TRBD1. The CDR3 loop spans 16 amino acids. V dropped 5 bases and J dropped 1; count of bases not matched to a gene: 7. Germline values: CDR1 LNHDA, CDR2 SQIVND (reference sequence). The CDR3: CASSLPGDRGTDTQYF. The sequenced part of the CDR3 DNA is TGTGCCAGTAGTCTCCCGGGGGACAGGGGCACAGATACG.

In regard to this clone: With the read ending 3 residues before the CDR3 end, the germline J gene is used to fill in that end. This chain links TRBV20-1 with TRBJ1-5; 8 positions agree with TRBD1. V lost 5 bases to trimming and J lost 6 bases; unmatched junction nucleotides: 9. Looked up from germline, CDR1 is DFQATT and CDR2 is SNEGSKA (reference sequence). The CDR3 loop spans 14 amino acids. The sequenced part of the CDR3 DNA is TGCAGTGCTCGACAGGGGTCTGGGGCTCAGCCC. Translation: CSARQGSGAQP. In full, the CDR3 reads CSARQGSGAQPQHF.

As regards this clone: The CDR3 end is not reached by the read, which stops 3 residues before it; the germline J gene fills it in. The chain joins TRBV6-2 or TRBV6-3 to TRBJ2-3, with D possibly matching TRBD1 (6 bases). CDR1 is MNHEY and CDR2 is SVGEGT in the germline V gene. The CDR3 has 17 amino acids. The CDR3 sequence: CASSSQGLIRGNQPQYF. The DNA read from the CDR3 is TGTGCCAGCAGTTCTCAGGGGCTAATAAGGGGCAATCAGCCG.

Remarks on this clone: Read data end 3 residues before the CDR3 end; the end is taken from the germline J gene. The chain carries TRBV19 and TRBJ1-2; D remains unclear. The CDR3 has 15 amino acids. Germline assignment: CDR1 LNHDA and CDR2 SQIVND (reference sequence). The sequenced CDR3 bases are TGTGCCAGTAACGACCCCTGGGCAAACTCCTACGAC. It encodes CASNDPWANSYD. The full CDR3 sequence reads CASNDPWANSYDYTF.

Details on this clone: The read terminates 3 residues ahead of where the CDR3 ends, so the germline J gene completes it. This chain links TRBV19 with TRBJ2-4; maybe TRBD1 (6 bases). Germline lookup yields CDR1 LNHDA and CDR2 SQIVND (reference sequence). The CDR3 covers 16 residues. The sequenced CDR3 bases are TGTGCCAGTAGTATTTCCCCTTCGACAGGTACCTATGGT. This translates into CASSISPSTGTYG. The full-length CDR3 reads as CASSISPSTGTYGQYF.

Notes on this clone: The observed sequence ends 3 residues before the CDR3 terminus, with the missing tail filled in from the germline J gene. This chain connects TRBV18 to TRBJ2-3; weak D call: TRBD1 (5 bases). CDR3 size: 21 residues. The germline V gene has CDR1 KGHSH and CDR2 LQKENI. CDR3 bases read: TGTGCCAGCTCACCAACAGGCCCAGGGATCCTTTTCGAGGACCTGAAAGAGACG. Its translation is CASSPTGPGILFEDLKET. The whole CDR3 region reads CASSPTGPGILFEDLKETQYF.

A note on this clone: The read is 3 residues too short to cover the CDR3 end, so that end is filled in from the germline J gene. The chain is built from TRBV20-1 and TRBJ2-7; 10 bases agree with TRBD2. Germline V gene lookup returns CDR1 DFQATT and CDR2 SNEGSKA (reference sequence). V shed 2 bases and J 2 bases; nucleotides not matched to a gene: 3. This CDR3 region has 14 residues. The covered CDR3 bases are TGCAGTGCTAGACTAGCGGGAGACCCCTACGAG. This gives the protein CSARLAGDPYE. The full CDR3 is CSARLAGDPYEQYF.

The CDR3 loop reads CASSTDSGRGDTYTF. CDR3 bases read: TGTGCCAGCTCAACCGATTCCGGACGGGGGGATACC. The genes are TRBV18 and TRBJ1-2, with a possible D match to TRBD1 (5 bases). The read falls 3 residues short of the CDR3 end, and the missing part is taken from the germline J gene. Germline V lookup: CDR1 KGHSH, CDR2 LQKENI. This CDR3 spans 15 amino acids.

In regard to this clone: The CDR3 end falls 3 residues outside the read, so it is completed with the germline J gene. The chain has TRBV20-1 and TRBJ1-6; 8 positions agree with TRBD1. This CDR3 has 13 amino acids. With 6 bases clipped from V and 10 bases from J, the junction kept 8 bases outside the gene matches. Per germline, CDR1 DFQATT and CDR2 SNEGSKA (reference sequence). The CDR3: CSAEQGANSPLHF. The sequenced CDR3 bases are TGCAGTGCCGAGCAGGGGGCTAACTCACCC.

Regarding this clone: The read ends 3 residues early relative to the CDR3; the germline J gene fills the gap. The chain recombines TRBV6-4 with TRBJ2-3, with a weak D call TRBD2 (6 bases). The CDR3 contains 17 residues. CDR1 is MRHNA, CDR2 SNTAGT, per germline. V gave up 6 bases and J gave up 2 bases, with 21 bases separating them. The CDR3 spells CASRDLGGGFVTDTQYF. The part of the CDR3 DNA that was read is TGTGCCAGCAGAGACCTCGGTGGGGGGTTTGTCACAGATACG.